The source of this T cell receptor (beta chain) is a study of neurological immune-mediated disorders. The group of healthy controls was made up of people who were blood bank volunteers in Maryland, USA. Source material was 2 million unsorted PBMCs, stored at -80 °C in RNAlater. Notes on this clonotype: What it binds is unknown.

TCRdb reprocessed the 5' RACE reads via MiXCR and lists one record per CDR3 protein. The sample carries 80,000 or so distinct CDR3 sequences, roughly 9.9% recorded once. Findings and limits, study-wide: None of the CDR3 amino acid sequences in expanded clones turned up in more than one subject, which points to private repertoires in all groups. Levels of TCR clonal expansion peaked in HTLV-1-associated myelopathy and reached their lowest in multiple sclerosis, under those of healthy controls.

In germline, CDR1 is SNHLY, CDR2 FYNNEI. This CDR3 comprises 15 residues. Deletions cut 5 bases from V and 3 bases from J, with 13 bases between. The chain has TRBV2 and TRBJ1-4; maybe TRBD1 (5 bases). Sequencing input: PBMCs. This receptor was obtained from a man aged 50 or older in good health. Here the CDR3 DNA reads TGTGCCAGCAGTAACAACGGGGCGTCTAATGAAAAACTGTTTTTT. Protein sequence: CASSNNGASNEKLFF.